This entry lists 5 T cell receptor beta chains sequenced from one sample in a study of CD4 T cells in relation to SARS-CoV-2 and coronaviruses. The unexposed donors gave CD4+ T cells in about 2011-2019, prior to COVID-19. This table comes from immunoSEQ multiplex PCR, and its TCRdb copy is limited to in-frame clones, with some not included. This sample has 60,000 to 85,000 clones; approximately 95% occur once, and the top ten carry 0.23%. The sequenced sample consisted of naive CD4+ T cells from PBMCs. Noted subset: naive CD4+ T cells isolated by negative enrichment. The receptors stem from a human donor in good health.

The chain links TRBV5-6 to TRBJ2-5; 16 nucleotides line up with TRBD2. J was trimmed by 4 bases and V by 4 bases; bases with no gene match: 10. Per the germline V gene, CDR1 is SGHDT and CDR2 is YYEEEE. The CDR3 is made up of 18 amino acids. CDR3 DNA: TGTGCCAGCAGCCCAGCGGGGACTAGCGGGAGGGCCCTAGAGACCCAGTACTTC. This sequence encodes CASSPAGTSGRALETQYF.

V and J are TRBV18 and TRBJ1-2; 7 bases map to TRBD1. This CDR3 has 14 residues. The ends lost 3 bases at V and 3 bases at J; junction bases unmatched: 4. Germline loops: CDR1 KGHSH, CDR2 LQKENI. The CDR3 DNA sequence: TGTGCCAGCTCACCCTCCACAGGGGACTATGGCTACACCTTC. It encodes CASSPSTGDYGYTF.

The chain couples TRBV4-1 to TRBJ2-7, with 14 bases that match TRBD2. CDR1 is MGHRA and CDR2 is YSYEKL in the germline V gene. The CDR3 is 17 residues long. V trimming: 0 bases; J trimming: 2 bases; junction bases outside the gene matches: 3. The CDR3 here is CASSQDWTSGGTYEQYF. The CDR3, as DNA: TGCGCCAGCAGCCAAGATTGGACTAGCGGGGGGACCTACGAGCAGTACTTC.

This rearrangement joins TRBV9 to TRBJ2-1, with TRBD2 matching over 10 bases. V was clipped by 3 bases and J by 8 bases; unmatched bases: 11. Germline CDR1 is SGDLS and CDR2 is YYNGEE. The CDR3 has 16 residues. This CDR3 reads CASSAESGRAWDEQFF. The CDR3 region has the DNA TGTGCCAGCAGCGCAGAGAGCGGGAGGGCCTGGGATGAGCAGTTCTTC.

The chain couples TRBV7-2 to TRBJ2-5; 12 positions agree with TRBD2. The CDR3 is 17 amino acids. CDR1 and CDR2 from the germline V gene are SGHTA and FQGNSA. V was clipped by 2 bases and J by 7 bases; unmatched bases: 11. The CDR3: CASSLRLAGGYFVTQYF. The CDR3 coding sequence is TGTGCCAGCAGCTTACGGCTAGCGGGGGGGTATTTTGTGACCCAGTACTTC. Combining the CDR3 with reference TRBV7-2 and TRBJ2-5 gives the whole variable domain GAGVSQSPSNKVTEKGKDVELRCDPISGHTALYWYRQSLGQGLEFLIYFQGNSAPDKSGLPSDRFSAERTGGSVSTLTIQRTQQEDSAVYLCASSLRLAGGYFVTQYFGPGTRLLVL.